This TCR beta chain was observed in a study of T cell changes during pregnancy in multiple sclerosis. Per germline, CDR1 ENHRY and CDR2 SYGVKD. The CDR3 runs to 12 residues. The V and J ends lost 7 bases and 2 bases respectively, with 8 bases between them. Profiled with immunoSEQ multiplex PCR; TCRdb holds only in-frame clones, not every one. The repertoire holds tens of thousands of clones, 91% seen once, with roughly 0.85% in the top ten. The TCR sequence derives from a female donor with multiple sclerosis, enrolled in a pregnancy study. The material was peripheral blood, obtained before pregnancy. The chain has TRBV10-3 and TRBJ1-2; tentative D call: TRBD1 (5 bases). CDR3 residues: CAITPGNYGYTF. CDR3 bases: TGTGCCATCACCCCAGGGAACTATGGCTACACCTTC.